Below are 28 T cell receptor beta chains sequenced from a single sample in a study of blood T cell repertoires in COVID-19 (dated by TCRdb to the early 2020s). Library preparation used the immunoSEQ multiplex PCR assay. TCRdb took over this immuneACCESS table, retaining in-frame rearrangements with V and J assigned. Such tables are incomplete; in checked studies, under half of the missing clones stem from an unresolved V gene, and the remainder is unexplained. In all, the sample holds about 100,000 clones, and roughly 84% of those were seen once. 6.5% to 8% of the sample comes from the top ten. The source material was peripheral blood. Receptors were obtained from a man between 25 and 39 years old in a cohort sampled during active COVID-19.

The J gene is TRBJ2-2, the V gene TRBV6-5; D perhaps matches TRBD1 (6 bases). The CDR3 extends over 14 amino acids. The germline V gene encodes CDR1 MNHEY and CDR2 SVGAGI. The germline V and J ends were trimmed by 10 bases and 4 bases, with 16 bases remaining between them. This chain's CDR3 is CAITTGTSTGELFF. DNA for the CDR3: TGTGCCATAACAACAGGGACATCCACCGGGGAGCTGTTTTTT.

CDR3: CASTPQGATTYNEQFF. The DNA for the CDR3 is TGTGCCAGCACTCCACAGGGGGCGACAACCTACAATGAGCAGTTCTTC. The rearrangement joins TRBV2 to TRBJ2-1, with 9 bases identical to TRBD1. Germline V gene data show CDR1 as SNHLY and CDR2 as FYNNEI. The CDR3 sequence is 16 residues long. Trimming took 7 bases from V and 2 from J; bases not matched to a gene: 9.

Of note for this clone: Within the sample, other DNA sequences also encode this same CDR3. This sequence joins TRBV5-4 and TRBJ2-3; TRBD1 might be the D (5 bases). V was pared by 1 base and J by 0 bases, with 9 bases between. From germline, CDR1 is SGHNT and CDR2 YYREEE (reference sequence). The CDR3 contains 15 residues. The CDR3 DNA follows: TGTGCCAGCAGCTTGCAAAGGGGAAGCACAGATACGCAGTATTTT. Amino acid sequence: CASSLQRGSTDTQYF. Full variable domain (outside the CDR3, taken from reference TRBV5-4 and TRBJ2-3): ETGVTQSPTHLIKTRGQQVTLRCSSQSGHNTVSWYQQALGQGPQFIFQYYREEENGRGNFPPRFSGLQFPNYSSELNVNALELDDSALYLCASSLQRGSTDTQYFGPGTRLTVL.

V and J are TRBV24-1 and TRBJ2-1; TRBD1 aligns across 9 bases. V gave up 3 bases and J gave up 10 bases; unmatched junction bases: 9. CDR3 length: 15 amino acids. Germline V gene lookup returns CDR1 KGHDR and CDR2 SFDVKD. The CDR3 DNA is TGTGCCACCAGTGATGCTCCGGGACAGGGAGGCGAGCAGTTCTTC. Its protein is CATSDAPGQGGEQFF.

CDR3: CAIRSTGSDAGANVLTF. The CDR3 DNA reads as TGTGCCATCAGGTCGACAGGGTCGGACGCTGGGGCCAACGTCCTGACTTTC. The V call is TRBV10-3, the J call TRBJ2-6; 7 bases fit TRBD1. From germline, CDR1 is ENHRY and CDR2 SYGVKD. J was trimmed by 2 bases and V by 6 bases; bases with no gene match: 10. The CDR3 loop spans 17 amino acids.

The gene calls are TRBV19 and TRBJ2-1; TRBD2 matches at 8 bases. Germline assignment: CDR1 LNHDA and CDR2 SQIVND (reference sequence). The CDR3 has 16 amino acids. With 0 bases clipped from V and 3 bases from J, the junction kept 4 bases outside the gene matches. This CDR3 is CASSIDSRGGYNEQFF. In DNA, the CDR3 is TGTGCCAGTAGTATAGATTCCCGGGGGGGCTACAATGAGCAGTTCTTC.

This clone occurred a few times. CDR3 loop: CAINQGAGTEAFF. In DNA form, the CDR3 reads TGTGCCATTAACCAGGGGGCCGGGACTGAAGCTTTCTTT. This rearrangement joins TRBV19 to TRBJ1-1; 8 bases are a match to TRBD1. With 10 bases clipped from V and 5 bases from J, the junction kept 9 bases outside the gene matches. The CDR3 contains 13 residues. Germline CDR1 reads LNHDA; CDR2 reads SQIVND (reference sequence).

This chain uses TRBV6-6 with TRBJ1-2; D is unresolved. This CDR3 comprises 11 residues. Germline V gene data show CDR1 as MNHNY and CDR2 as SVGAGI (reference sequence). Between the trimmed V and J ends, which lost 5 bases and 4 bases, there was a span of 5 bases. The CDR3 DNA reads as TGTGCCAGCAGTACAGCCTATGGCTACACCTTC. Its protein is CASSTAYGYTF.

The V call is TRBV6-2 or TRBV6-3, the J call TRBJ1-5; 9 nucleotides line up with TRBD1. CDR3 length: 14 residues. V shed 5 bases, J shed 6 bases, and the junction held 5 bases outside the gene matches. CDR1 and CDR2 (germline): MNHEY, SVGEGT. The DNA of the CDR3 is TGTGCCAGCAGTCGGGGACAGGGCAGTCAGCCCCAGCATTTT. The encoded protein is CASSRGQGSQPQHF.

The chain couples TRBV5-4 to TRBJ1-2; D unresolved. V was clipped by 6 bases and J by 4 bases, with 19 bases between them. Germline V gene sequence: CDR1 SGHNT, CDR2 YYREEE (reference sequence). There are 15 residues in the CDR3. CDR3 in amino acids: CASTPGVGDVYGYTF. CDR3 in DNA: TGTGCCAGCACCCCAGGTGTCGGGGATGTCTATGGCTACACCTTC. The full variable domain, its missing parts supplied by reference TRBV5-4 and TRBJ1-2, is ETGVTQSPTHLIKTRGQQVTLRCSSQSGHNTVSWYQQALGQGPQFIFQYYREEENGRGNFPPRFSGLQFPNYSSELNVNALELDDSALYLCASTPGVGDVYGYTFGSGTRLTVV.

This chain links TRBV30 with TRBJ1-6, with TRBD1 as a possible D gene (6 bases). V was shortened by 2 bases and J by 1 base, with 24 bases between the two germline ends. The length of the CDR3 is 20 residues. Germline lookup yields CDR1 GTSNPN and CDR2 SVGIG (reference sequence). The CDR3 spells CAWSPTGGPGVVSYNSPLHF. The CDR3 DNA is TGTGCCTGGAGTCCAACAGGTGGGCCAGGGGTCGTTTCCTATAATTCACCCCTCCACTTT.

The chain joins TRBV7-2 to TRBJ1-5; possibly TRBD1 for D (6 bases). Germline assignment: CDR1 SGHTA and CDR2 FQGNSA. The CDR3 is made up of 13 amino acids. V was shortened by 6 bases and J by 5 bases, with 11 bases between the two germline ends. This CDR3 is CASSDGGHQPQHF. In nucleotides, the CDR3 is TGTGCCAGCAGTGACGGGGGGCATCAGCCCCAGCATTTT.

The genes are TRBV2 and TRBJ2-2, with 9 nucleotides matching TRBD1. Germline V gene sequence: CDR1 SNHLY, CDR2 FYNNEI. V gave up 8 bases and J gave up 1 base; unmatched junction bases: 5. The CDR3 totals 15 residues. CDR3 region: CASGGTGRNTGELFF. CDR3 nucleotide sequence: TGTGCCAGCGGAGGGACAGGGCGGAACACCGGGGAGCTGTTTTTT.

This clone was observed a handful of times. The chain has TRBV5-1 and TRBJ2-3, with D possibly TRBD2 on 5 matching bases. V gave up 0 bases and J gave up 2 bases, with 13 bases separating them. From germline, CDR1 is SGHRS and CDR2 YFSETQ. The CDR3 is 16 residues long. This chain's CDR3 is CASSLANMGDTDTQYF. CDR3 sequence (DNA): TGCGCCAGCAGCTTGGCCAATATGGGAGACACAGATACGCAGTATTTT.

The chain uses TRBV29-1 and TRBJ1-4; a weak D match, TRBD1 (5 bases). Germline V gives CDR1 SQVTM, CDR2 ANQGSEA. CDR3 length: 13 residues. Trimming removed 4 bases at V and 4 bases at J, with 10 bases between. CDR3 DNA: TGCAGCGTTGGGCCAAGGGGTAATGAAAAACTGTTTTTT. It yields the protein CSVGPRGNEKLFF.

This clone has a single count. The J gene is TRBJ1-1, the V gene TRBV5-4; TRBD1 matches 7 bases. J was trimmed by 4 bases and V by 1 base; bases with no gene match: 7. The CDR3 spans 15 residues. The germline gives CDR1 SGHNT, CDR2 YYREEE (reference sequence). The CDR3 DNA is TGTGCCAGCAGCTTGTTGACAGGGAGCGCCACTGAAGCTTTCTTT. Translation gives CASSLLTGSATEAFF. The whole variable domain, remainder taken from reference TRBV5-4 and TRBJ1-1, is ETGVTQSPTHLIKTRGQQVTLRCSSQSGHNTVSWYQQALGQGPQFIFQYYREEENGRGNFPPRFSGLQFPNYSSELNVNALELDDSALYLCASSLLTGSATEAFFGQGTRLTVV.

V is TRBV7-9 and J is TRBJ2-5; 7 bases match TRBD2. The CDR3 is 16 amino acids. Trimming cost V 0 bases and J 0 bases; bases outside gene matches: 4. CDR1 and CDR2 from the germline V gene are SEHNR and FQNEAQ (reference sequence). The CDR3 reads CASSLAETSNQETQYF. The DNA for the CDR3 is TGTGCCAGCAGCTTAGCGGAGACTAGCAACCAAGAGACCCAGTACTTC. The variable domain in full, completed from reference TRBV7-9 and TRBJ2-5, reads DTGVSQNPRHKITKRGQNVTFRCDPISEHNRLYWYRQTLGQGPEFLTYFQNEAQLEKSRLLSDRFSAERPKGSFSTLEIQRTEQGDSAMYLCASSLAETSNQETQYFGPGTRLLVL.

This sequence joins TRBV7-2 and TRBJ1-5; D gene uncertain. V lost 1 base and J 0 bases, leaving 10 bases between the germline ends. This CDR3 region has 16 residues. CDR1 is SGHTA and CDR2 is FQGNSA in the germline V gene. In nucleotides, the CDR3 is TGTGCCAGCAGCTTAGGGGCCGTGTATAGCAATCAGCCCCAGCATTTT. Translating gives CASSLGAVYSNQPQHF.

The rearrangement links TRBV10-3 to TRBJ1-3, with 9 bases that match TRBD1. The CDR3 length is 16 residues. The germline CDR1 and CDR2 sequences are ENHRY and SYGVKD. The junction had 13 bases not matched to a gene; V was cut back by 4 bases and J by 9 bases. Here the CDR3 reads CAISGPGTGRKSTIYF. The CDR3 nucleotides read TGTGCCATCAGTGGTCCGGGGACAGGGCGAAAGAGCACCATATATTTT.

This chain links TRBV15 with TRBJ1-2, with D perhaps matching TRBD1 (5 bases). The V gene's germline CDR1 is LNHNV and CDR2 YYDKDF (reference sequence). V lost 0 bases and J 6 bases, leaving 17 bases between the germline ends. The CDR3 has 16 amino acids. CDR3 loop: CATSRDRGSSVNGYTF. CDR3 bases: TGTGCCACCAGCAGAGATAGGGGCAGTTCTGTCAATGGCTACACCTTC.

The V and J genes are TRBV10-3 and TRBJ2-6; TRBD2 matches at 11 bases. After removal of 5 bases from V and 4 bases from J, the junction contained 4 bases not matched to a gene. This CDR3 comprises 16 residues. Germline lookup yields CDR1 ENHRY and CDR2 SYGVKD. CDR3 coding DNA: TGTGCCATCAGTCCTAGCGGGGGGTACGGGGCCAACGTCCTGACTTTC. This translates into CAISPSGGYGANVLTF.

The sample holds one count of this clone. J is TRBJ1-6 and V is TRBV6-5; the D is unclear. Germline V lookup: CDR1 MNHEY, CDR2 SVGAGI. Trimming left V 0 bases short and J 4 bases short, with 10 bases between. The CDR3 sequence is 16 residues long. In DNA form, the CDR3 reads TGTGCCAGCAGTTACTCGACCAGACAATATAATTCACCCCTCCACTTT. This sequence encodes CASSYSTRQYNSPLHF.

The chain is built from TRBV28 and TRBJ1-2, with TRBD1 as a possible D gene (5 bases). This CDR3 comprises 15 residues. V shed 7 bases and J shed 2 bases, with 17 bases lying between them. Germline lookup yields CDR1 MDHEN and CDR2 SYDVKM. Written as DNA, the CDR3 is TGTGCCAGCAACCTTTGGCAGGGAGGGAACTATGGCTACACCTTC. This codes for CASNLWQGGNYGYTF.

V gene TRBV3-1 (or the pseudogene TRBV3-2) combines with J gene TRBJ1-1, with D hard to call. V was shortened by 5 bases and J by 3 bases, with 10 bases between the two germline ends. Germline values: CDR1 LGHDT, CDR2 YNNKEL (reference sequence). There are 13 residues in the CDR3. Written as DNA, the CDR3 is TGTGCCAGCAGCTACCGAGGGTACACTGAAGCTTTCTTT. Its translation is CASSYRGYTEAFF.

The genes are TRBV4-1 and TRBJ2-5; tentatively, D is TRBD2 (7 bases). The V gene lost 1 base and the J gene lost 1 base, with 13 bases spanning the gap. CDR1 MGHRA and CDR2 YSYEKL come from the germline V gene. The CDR3 extends over 16 amino acids. The CDR3 DNA follows: TGCGCCAGCAGCCAAGCCCCGGGGGGCGGCCAAGAGACCCAGTACTTC. It codes for CASSQAPGGGQETQYF.

The V gene is TRBV9, the J gene TRBJ1-2; 9 bases match TRBD1. There are 14 residues in the CDR3. V lost 5 bases to trimming and J lost 5 bases; unmatched junction nucleotides: 7. Germline V lookup: CDR1 SGDLS, CDR2 YYNGEE. The CDR3 sequence: CASRKTGGSYGYTF. CDR3 coding DNA: TGTGCCAGCAGGAAAACAGGGGGCTCATATGGCTACACCTTC.

This clone has only one observation. This chain connects TRBV6-2 or TRBV6-3 to TRBJ2-1; 10 nucleotides align to TRBD2. Germline-derived CDR1 and CDR2 are MNHEY and SVGEGT. V lost 2 bases and J lost 10; bases outside the gene matches: 8. The CDR3 contains 15 residues. As DNA, the CDR3 is TGTGCCAGCAGTTACGCAGCGGGGGGGCCCGAGGAGCAGTTCTTC. Its protein product is CASSYAAGGPEEQFF.

The chain joins TRBV20-1 to TRBJ1-1, with a weak D call TRBD1 (6 bases). Trimming stripped 3 bases from V and 0 bases from J, with 11 bases between. CDR3 size: 14 residues. Per the germline V gene, CDR1 is DFQATT and CDR2 is SNEGSKA (reference sequence). The DNA for the CDR3 is TGCAGTGCTAGTGCAGGGGCGATGAACACTGAAGCTTTCTTT. The encoded protein is CSASAGAMNTEAFF.